These 21 T cell receptor beta chains share one sample of origin, sequenced in a study of tumor-infiltrating lymphocytes in oesophageal squamous cell carcinoma. Using its own MiXCR run on the PCR reads, TCRdb lists one record per CDR3 protein. Here the sample spans roughly 19,000 distinct CDR3 sequences, over 40% being singletons. Sequencing was carried out using normal esophageal tissue next to the tumor. The receptors derive from a male donor with esophageal squamous cell carcinoma.

Judged by abundance, this clonotype is medium-sized. The rearrangement joins TRBV11-3 to TRBJ2-1; the match to TRBD2 covers 7 bases. Germline trimming cut 1 base from V and 10 bases from J; bases unmatched to any gene: 4. CDR1 and CDR2 from the germline V gene are SGHNT and YENEEA. The CDR3 extends over 13 amino acids. CDR3 sequence reads: CASSLGRGREQFF. The CDR3 DNA sequence: TGTGCCAGCAGCTTAGGGCGGGGGAGAGAGCAGTTCTTC.

The chain is built from TRBV9 and TRBJ2-3; TRBD2 agrees at 8 bases. Trimming at V came to 8 bases and at J to 4 bases, leaving 9 bases not matched to a gene. CDR3 length: 14 amino acids. In germline, CDR1 is SGDLS, CDR2 YYNGEE. The CDR3 DNA follows: TGTGCCAGTTCCGGGACTAGGGCCGCAGATACGCAGTATTTT. Translating it yields CASSGTRAADTQYF.

This clonotype was recorded a few times. The chain uses TRBV7-8 and TRBJ2-7; 8 bases fit TRBD2. TRBJ2-5 matches the DNA end more closely, so the J call is doubtful. Germline lookup yields CDR1 SGHVS and CDR2 FQNEAQ. The CDR3 contains 16 residues. The chain's CDR3 is CASAQIPLSGRETQYF. CDR3 sequence (DNA): TGTGCCAGCGCTCAAATCCCTCTCAGCGGGAGAGAGACCCAGTACTTC.

V usage is TRBV27 and J usage is TRBJ2-6; D not certain. Germline V gives CDR1 MNHEY, CDR2 SMNVEV (reference sequence). CDR3 length: 18 amino acids. V gave up 3 bases and J gave up 2 bases, with 17 bases separating them. CDR3 DNA: TGTGCCAGCAGTTTTCGGAGTTCCAACGTAGCTGGGGCCAACGTCCTGACTTTC. This translates into CASSFRSSNVAGANVLTF. The full variable domain, its missing parts supplied by reference TRBV27 and TRBJ2-6, is EAQVTQNPRYLITVTGKKLTVTCSQNMNHEYMSWYRQDPGLGLRQIYYSMNVEVTDKGDVPEGYKVSRKEKRNFPLILESPSPNQTSLYFCASSFRSSNVAGANVLTFGAGSRLTVL.

The chain is built from TRBV7-3 and TRBJ1-6; the D gene is possibly TRBD1 (6 bases). This CDR3 contains 17 residues. Germline CDR1 SGHTA, CDR2 FQGTGA. V lost 2 bases, J lost 0 bases, and 11 bases lay in between. CDR3 bases: TGTGCCAGCAGCTTACGGACAGCTTTCTCCTATAATTCACCCCTCCACTTT. Its translation is CASSLRTAFSYNSPLHF.

The rearrangement uses TRBV27 and TRBJ2-1; 7 bases line up with TRBD1. The CDR3 sequence is 15 residues long. V dropped 6 bases and J dropped 3; count of bases not matched to a gene: 8. CDR1 and CDR2 from the germline V gene are MNHEY and SMNVEV (reference sequence). CDR3 coding DNA: TGTGCCAGCAGGAACAGGGGTGGGTTCTACAATGAGCAGTTCTTC. It translates to CASRNRGGFYNEQFF.

A word on this clonotype: The junction and the germline gene differ at one end; a read error may be behind it. This sequence joins TRBV7-9 and TRBJ2-1; D perhaps matches TRBD2 (6 bases). This CDR3 has 13 residues. The germline V gene has CDR1 SEHNR and CDR2 FQNEAQ (reference sequence). CDR3 sequence: CASSWDSNNEQFF. The CDR3 region has the DNA TGTGCCAGCAGCTGGGACTCCAACAATGAGCAGTTCTTC.

This clonotype was seen only a few times. The chain joins TRBV7-6 to TRBJ2-1; D is undetermined. Germline-derived CDR1 and CDR2 are SGHVS and FNYEAQ. The CDR3 contains 11 residues. V lost 1 base and J 15 bases, leaving 10 bases between the germline ends. In nucleotides, the CDR3 is TGTGCCAGCAGCTTAGGACCTCGGCTGTTCTTC. Its translation is CASSLGPRLFF.

This clonotype counts as medium-sized (0.01 to 0.1%). V usage is TRBV12-5 and J usage is TRBJ2-3; TRBD2 matches 10 bases. Germline CDR1 is LGHNT and CDR2 is FRNRAP. The CDR3 covers 22 residues. The J segment lost 2 bases and the V segment lost 0 bases, leaving 20 bases of the junction unmatched. The chain's CDR3 is CASGLVVVPSGSPNPFTDTQYF. The CDR3 region has the DNA TGTGCTAGTGGTTTGGTAGTTGTTCCTAGCGGGAGCCCAAACCCCTTCACAGATACGCAGTATTTT. Full variable domain (remainder filled in from reference TRBV12-5 and TRBJ2-3): DARVTQTPRHKVTEMGQEVTMRCQPILGHNTVFWYRQTMMQGLELLAYFRNRAPLDDSGMPKDRFSAEMPDATLATLKIQPSEPRDSAVYFCASGLVVVPSGSPNPFTDTQYFGPGTRLTVL.

The chain has TRBV28 and TRBJ2-3, with 7 bases identical to TRBD1. The J call may be wrong; the DNA end is better matched by TRBJ2-5. The germline gives CDR1 MDHEN, CDR2 SYDVKM. This CDR3 region has 14 residues. The CDR3: CASSFQGVYETQYF. CDR3 nucleotides: TGTGCCAGCAGTTTCCAGGGGGTTTATGAGACCCAGTACTTC.

The chain has TRBV6-6 and TRBJ2-1, with 15 nucleotides matching TRBD2. The J call is in doubt because the DNA end fits TRBJ2-5 better. This CDR3 has 18 residues. Germline assignment: CDR1 MNHNY and CDR2 SVGAGI (reference sequence). CDR3 bases: TGTGCCAGCAGTTACCACCCAGGACTAGCGGGGGGGGAAGAGACCCAGTACTTC. Amino acids: CASSYHPGLAGGEETQYF.

Ten or more counts support this clonotype. A much larger clone is a single base away; this may be a read error. The chain links TRBV7-2 to TRBJ2-5; D is unclear. Looked up from germline, CDR1 is SGHTA and CDR2 is FQGNSA. The CDR3 covers 15 residues. V dropped 1 base and J dropped 11 bases, with 20 bases sitting between them. The CDR3 coding sequence is TGTGCCAGCAGCTTAGGCGGCTACGCATACAATGAGCAGTACTTC. This codes for CASSLGGYAYNEQYF.

By proportion, this clonotype is large (0.1 to 1%). The chain employs TRBV7-6 and TRBJ2-1, with 12 bases aligning to TRBD2. V shed 5 bases, J shed 6 bases, and the junction held 11 bases outside the gene matches. Germline assignment: CDR1 SGHVS and CDR2 FNYEAQ. The CDR3 consists of 17 residues. In nucleotides, the CDR3 is TGTGCCAGCAGCCCTAGCCCTAGCGGGAGGGCCATCAATGAGCAGTTCTTC. Its translation: CASSPSPSGRAINEQFF.

The genes are TRBV5-6 and TRBJ2-3; TRBD1 is a possible D gene (5 bases). This CDR3 spans 15 amino acids. Trimming took 5 bases from V and 0 from J, leaving 13 bases between them. Germline assignment: CDR1 SGHDT and CDR2 YYEEEE. DNA of the CDR3: TGTGCCAGCAGGGACCAGGGTCGAAGCACAGATACGCAGTATTTT. Its protein product is CASRDQGRSTDTQYF. The whole variable domain, filled in from reference TRBV5-6 and TRBJ2-3, reads DAGVTQSPTHLIKTRGQQVTLRCSPKSGHDTVSWYQQALGQGPQFIFQYYEEEERQRGNFPDRFSGHQFPNYSSELNVNALLLGDSALYLCASRDQGRSTDTQYFGPGTRLTVL.

In its sample, this clonotype was seen a few times. The CDR3 does not end in the conserved phenylalanine or tryptophan, so this is likely a read error. The limits of the CDR3 on the DNA are not certain, so only TCRdb's listed CDR3 is given. J is TRBJ1-3 and V is TRBV12-5. The CDR3 has 8 residues if both end residues are counted. CDR1 and CDR2 from the germline V gene are LGHNT and FRNRAP. The CDR3 protein is CASGPNGL.

The chain employs TRBV7-8 and TRBJ2-5; 8 positions agree with TRBD2. Near its end, the DNA agrees better with TRBJ2-3, so the J call may be wrong. This CDR3 region has 16 residues. The germline V gene encodes CDR1 SGHVS and CDR2 FQNEAQ. CDR3 amino acids: CASSPLAGGYTDTQYF. DNA for the CDR3: TGTGCCAGCAGCCCTCTGGCGGGGGGATACACAGATACGCAGTATTTT.

This clonotype was observed at least ten times. The chain has TRBV6-1 and TRBJ2-1, with 7 bases aligning to TRBD2. Trimming cost V 6 bases and J 9 bases; bases outside gene matches: 17. This CDR3 spans 16 amino acids. Germline loops: CDR1 MNHNS, CDR2 SASEGT. The CDR3 DNA is TGTGCCAGCAGACCTCTAGCGGAGCCGGGGGTGGTTGAGCAGTTCTTC. Translated, it gives CASRPLAEPGVVEQFF.

This clonotype was seen at least ten times. No DNA is shown, since the ends of the CDR3 on it are uncertain; the CDR3 is the one TCRdb lists. CDR3: CASSSVRGGTYEQYF. The rearrangement uses TRBV28 and TRBJ2-5; the DNA was not compared with TRBD2, the D call given in the table. The CDR3 is 15 residues long, counting both termini. Germline V gives CDR1 MDHEN, CDR2 SYDVKM.

This chain connects TRBV12-3 or TRBV12-4 to TRBJ2-6, with 7 bases lining up with TRBD1. The CDR3 has 17 residues. The ends lost 6 bases at V and 0 bases at J; junction bases unmatched: 8. CDR3 sequence: CASRPVTGNSGANVLTF. Here the CDR3 DNA reads TGTGCCAGCAGACCTGTGACAGGGAACTCTGGGGCCAACGTCCTGACTTTC.

This clonotype was recorded at least ten times. The rearrangement links TRBV28 to TRBJ1-5; D perhaps matches TRBD1 (5 bases). V lost 2 bases and J 1 base, leaving 15 bases between the germline ends. The CDR3 length is 17 residues. CDR1 is MDHEN and CDR2 is SYDVKM in the germline V gene. CDR3 nucleotides: TGTGCCAGCAGTTTAGCGGGGGGGTATTCGAGCAATCAGCCCCAGCATTTT. This sequence encodes CASSLAGGYSSNQPQHF.

The chain combines TRBV7-6 with TRBJ2-5, with 7 bases lining up with TRBD2. Matching the DNA end better, TRBJ2-1 makes the J call doubtful. The CDR3 sequence is 15 residues long. Germline CDR1 is SGHVS and CDR2 is FNYEAQ. CDR3 amino acids: CASSLGPGGYNEQFF. The CDR3 nucleotides read TGTGCCAGCAGCTTGGGGCCGGGGGGCTACAATGAGCAGTTCTTC.